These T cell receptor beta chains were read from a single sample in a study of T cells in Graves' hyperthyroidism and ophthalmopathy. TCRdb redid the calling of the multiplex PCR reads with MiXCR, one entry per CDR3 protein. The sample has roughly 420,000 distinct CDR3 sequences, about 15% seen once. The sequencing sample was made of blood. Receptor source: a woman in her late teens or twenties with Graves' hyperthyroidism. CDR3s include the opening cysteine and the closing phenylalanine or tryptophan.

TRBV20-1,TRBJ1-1,CSAIQSDRNLHRDTEAFF
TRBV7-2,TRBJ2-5,CASSLEEGQETQYF
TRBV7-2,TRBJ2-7,CASSLVYEQYF
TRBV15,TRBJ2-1,CATSRRLADEQFF
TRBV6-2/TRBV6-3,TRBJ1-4,CASSYPDRERDEKLFF
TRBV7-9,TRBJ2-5,CASSWDISGETQYF
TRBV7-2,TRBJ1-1,CASSLDIVVVEAFF
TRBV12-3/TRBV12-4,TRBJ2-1,CASSFNNEQFF
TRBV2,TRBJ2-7,CASNPGTGPSEQYF
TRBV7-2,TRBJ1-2,CASSPRLGPPKYGYTF